What follows are 15 T cell receptor beta chains derived from one specimen sequenced in a study of cytomegalovirus exposure and HLA in healthy donors. A multiplex PCR was run with 60 Vbeta primers and 13 Jbeta primers. Sequencing used immunoSEQ multiplex PCR; TCRdb keeps in-frame clones, though not all of them. The sample includes about 81,000 clones, just under 90% of them seen just once. Sequenced sample: PBMCs. These receptors originate from a man aged 18 to 29 in good health and CMV-seronegative.

This chain joins TRBV9 and TRBJ2-1; a weak D match, TRBD2 (5 bases). V lost 1 base to trimming and J lost 7 bases, with 15 bases between them. CDR1 is SGDLS and CDR2 is YYNGEE in the germline V gene. The CDR3 totals 15 residues. The CDR3 loop reads CASSVSGEAWNEQFF. The CDR3 DNA reads TGTGCCAGCAGCGTAAGCGGAGAAGCTTGGAATGAGCAGTTCTTC. The whole variable domain, filled in from reference TRBV9 and TRBJ2-1, reads DSGVTQTPKHLITATGQRVTLRCSPRSGDLSVYWYQQSLDQGLQFLIQYYNGEERAKGNILERFSAQQFPDLHSELNLSSLELGDSALYFCASSVSGEAWNEQFFGPGTRLTVL.

This clone was observed a few times. CDR3 in amino acids: CASSVTANTQYF. CDR3 nucleotides: TGTGCCAGCAGCGTGACAGCGAATACGCAGTATTTT. This chain uses TRBV5-6 with TRBJ2-3; possibly TRBD1 for D (5 bases). Germline loops: CDR1 SGHDT, CDR2 YYEEEE. Trimming pared 4 bases from V and 7 bases from J, leaving 10 bases between. The CDR3 consists of 12 residues.

The gene calls are TRBV5-4 and TRBJ2-7, with 11 bases matching TRBD2. Germline CDR1 is SGHNT and CDR2 is YYREEE (reference sequence). The length of the CDR3 is 16 residues. V shed 3 bases, J shed 4 bases, and the junction held 9 bases outside the gene matches. CDR3: CASSSMSGTSGYEQYF. The CDR3 nucleotides read TGTGCCAGCAGCTCCATGTCTGGGACTAGCGGTTACGAGCAGTACTTC.

The chain links TRBV19 to TRBJ2-5; TRBD1 aligns across 8 bases. V trimming: 1 base; J trimming: 5 bases; junction bases outside the gene matches: 18. The CDR3 length is 19 residues. Germline V gives CDR1 LNHDA, CDR2 SQIVND (reference sequence). The CDR3 is CASSIGPLGPEDREETQYF. Here the CDR3 DNA reads TGTGCCAGTAGTATAGGCCCCCTCGGTCCGGAGGACAGGGAGGAGACCCAGTACTTC.

The V gene is TRBV19, the J gene TRBJ1-1; unclear D gene. CDR1 is LNHDA and CDR2 is SQIVND in the germline V gene (reference sequence). There are 15 residues in the CDR3. Trimming cost V 7 bases and J 5 bases, with 20 bases left between them. The CDR3 sequence: CASTDRFAAGTEAFF. The DNA of the CDR3 is TGTGCCAGTACCGACCGTTTCGCAGCGGGGACTGAAGCTTTCTTT. The variable domain in full, completed from reference TRBV19 and TRBJ1-1, reads DGGITQSPKYLFRKEGQNVTLSCEQNLNHDAMYWYRQDPGQGLRLIYYSQIVNDFQKGDIAEGYSVSREKKESFPLTVTSAQKNPTAFYLCASTDRFAAGTEAFFGQGTRLTVV.

V usage is TRBV27 and J usage is TRBJ2-7, with 8 bases identical to TRBD2. The CDR3 consists of 17 residues. From germline, CDR1 is MNHEY and CDR2 SMNVEV (reference sequence). The V gene end was trimmed by 7 bases and the J gene end by 7 bases; junction bases not matched to a gene: 21. The CDR3 loop reads CASTPVPPGTRHGEQYF. In nucleotides, the CDR3 is TGTGCCAGCACCCCGGTGCCCCCCGGGACTAGACACGGAGAGCAGTACTTC.

This chain links TRBV28 with TRBJ2-7, with D hard to call. The CDR3 runs to 12 residues. Deletions cut 4 bases from V and 9 bases from J, with 13 bases between. The germline gives CDR1 MDHEN, CDR2 SYDVKM. The CDR3 spells CASSSDDLGQYF. The DNA for the CDR3 is TGTGCCAGCAGTTCCGACGACTTGGGGCAGTACTTC.

This chain links TRBV11-3 with TRBJ1-5; D possibly corresponds to TRBD1 (6 bases). This CDR3 region has 16 residues. CDR1 and CDR2 (germline): SGHNT, YENEEA. V was shortened by 5 bases and J by 2 bases, with 16 bases between the two germline ends. CDR3 bases: TGTGCCAGCAGCCCGCCGAGGGGGAGCGGCAATCAGCCCCAGCATTTT. Translated, it gives CASSPPRGSGNQPQHF.

The chain uses TRBV4-3 and TRBJ2-7; 9 bases map to TRBD2. The CDR3 extends over 14 amino acids. After removal of 4 bases from V and 6 bases from J, the junction contained 7 bases not matched to a gene. The germline gives CDR1 LGHNA, CDR2 YSLEER. CDR3 bases: TGCGCCAGCAGCCCCCTCCCGACTAGCGGCGAGCAGTACTTC. Translating it yields CASSPLPTSGEQYF.

Only one count was recorded for this clone. V is TRBV18 and J is TRBJ2-1; 12 bases are a match to TRBD2. The CDR3 extends over 17 amino acids. Germline-derived CDR1 and CDR2 are KGHSH and LQKENI. With 6 bases clipped from V and 3 bases from J, the junction kept 9 bases outside the gene matches. The CDR3 nucleotides are TGTGCCAGCTCCCCAGAACTAGCGGGAGGCCTCTACAATGAGCAGTTCTTC. This gives the protein CASSPELAGGLYNEQFF.

The chain employs TRBV5-1 and TRBJ1-1; perhaps TRBD1 as D (5 bases). The CDR3 has 12 amino acids. The ends were cut back, 2 bases at V and 5 bases at J, with 7 bases in the middle. Germline V lookup: CDR1 SGHRS, CDR2 YFSETQ. DNA for the CDR3: TGCGCCAGCAGCTTTGACAGTACTGAAGCTTTCTTT. Protein sequence: CASSFDSTEAFF.

A single count supports this clone. The chain couples TRBV4-1 to TRBJ2-7, with 12 bases that match TRBD2. The V gene end was trimmed by 3 bases and the J gene end by 2 bases; junction bases not matched to a gene: 5. The germline CDR1 and CDR2 sequences are MGHRA and YSYEKL. The CDR3 is made up of 16 amino acids. The CDR3 DNA reads TGCGCCAGCAGCCAGAGACTAGCGGGAGAGACCTACGAGCAGTACTTC. As protein: CASSQRLAGETYEQYF.

The V and J genes are TRBV29-1 and TRBJ2-1; 7 nucleotides line up with TRBD2. The CDR3 has 13 amino acids. The germline V gene encodes CDR1 SQVTM and CDR2 ANQGSEA. V gave up 4 bases and J gave up 1 base; unmatched junction bases: 1. The CDR3 DNA sequence: TGCAGCGTTGCGCGGGAGTCCTACAATGAGCAGTTCTTC. This sequence encodes CSVARESYNEQFF.

The chain is built from TRBV7-9 and TRBJ1-5; D is possibly TRBD1 (5 bases). Germline assignment: CDR1 SEHNR and CDR2 FQNEAQ (reference sequence). V lost 6 bases and J 2 bases, leaving 17 bases between the germline ends. The CDR3 length is 16 residues. CDR3 protein: CASSSAGGVGNQPQHF. CDR3 nucleotide sequence: TGTGCCAGCAGTTCCGCGGGGGGGGTCGGCAATCAGCCCCAGCATTTT.

This chain links TRBV19 with TRBJ1-1, with 10 nucleotides matching TRBD1. V lost 4 bases and J lost 7; bases outside the gene matches: 3. This CDR3 contains 13 residues. Germline CDR1 reads LNHDA; CDR2 reads SQIVND (reference sequence). The CDR3 DNA follows: TGTGCCAGTAGTACCCGGACAGGGGGTGAAGCTTTCTTT. It translates to CASSTRTGGEAFF.